These T cell receptor beta chains were read from a single sample in a study of beta chain features in type 1 diabetes. Some clones are missing from TCRdb's copy, which holds only in-frame ones; the method was immunoSEQ multiplex PCR. This sample yields 150,000 to 190,000 clones, of which roughly 8% are seen a single time; less than 0.85% belongs to the top ten. Sequencing was carried out using central memory CD4+ T cells from blood. These receptors originate from a man between 18 and 29 years old in good health. Each CDR3 is given with its conserved first and last residue. A D gene is named only where the DNA matches it firmly. Where a row states a size, it is once, few, many or the class of an expanded clone; other rows omit it.

D,J,V,length,size,DNA,CDR3
.,TRBJ2-1,TRBV20-1,11,.,TGCAGTGCTAGAATTTCTGAGGAGCAGTTCTTC,CSARISEEQFF
TRBD1,TRBJ2-4,TRBV7-2,15,.,TGTGCCAGCAGCTTGGTGACAGGGACGCAAAACATTCAGTACTTC,CASSLVTGTQNIQYF
TRBD1,TRBJ1-5,TRBV7-2,15,few,TGTGCCAGCAGCCCCGGGACAGGGGGAGTCCGGCCCCAGCATTTT,CASSPGTGGVRPQHF
.,TRBJ1-2,TRBV4-1,17,few,TGCGCCAGCAGCCAAGAGGGGGCACGTCCAGCTAACTATGGCTACACCTTC,CASSQEGARPANYGYTF
.,TRBJ2-7,TRBV7-2,14,.,TGTGCCAGCAGCCCTCCTCTGGGGAGATACGAGCAGTACTTC,CASSPPLGRYEQYF
.,TRBJ1-6,TRBV7-2,16,few,TGTGCCAGCAGCTTAGCGTTGGGGGGATTTCGGTCACCCCTCCACTTT,CASSLALGGFRSPLHF
.,TRBJ2-7,TRBV15,14,many,TGTGCCACCAGCAGATCGTGGACGGAGGACGAGCAGTACTTC,CATSRSWTEDEQYF
TRBD1,TRBJ1-2,TRBV19,13,few,TGTGCCAGTAGGGACAGGGGGCGCCGAGGCTACACCTTC,CASRDRGRRGYTF
TRBD1,TRBJ1-4,TRBV30,12,.,TGTGCCCTTGACAGGGGGTTTGAAAAACTGTTTTTT,CALDRGFEKLFF
.,TRBJ1-5,TRBV6-5,15,few,TGTGCCAGCAGTCCCGGGACACGGATTATTCAGCCCCAGCATTTT,CASSPGTRIIQPQHF
TRBD1,TRBJ2-2,TRBV10-3,14,few,TGTGCCATCAGTGGGCAGGGGGAGACCGGGGAGCTGTTTTTT,CAISGQGETGELFF
TRBD1,TRBJ1-6,TRBV30,13,few,TGTGCCTGGACTGGGGACAGTAATTCACCCCTCCACTTT,CAWTGDSNSPLHF
TRBD1,TRBJ2-2,TRBV19,15,.,TGTGCCAGTAGTACGACAGGGGGCTGGGACGGGGAGCTGTTTTTT,CASSTTGGWDGELFF
TRBD2,TRBJ2-1,TRBV7-8,16,few,TGTGCCAGCAGCTCGAGGACTAGCGGGGGGGCCAGTGAGCAGTTCTTC,CASSSRTSGGASEQFF
TRBD2,TRBJ2-3,TRBV4-2,16,.,TGTGCCAGCAGCCAGTTAACTAGCGGGGGAACAGATACGCAGTATTTT,CASSQLTSGGTDTQYF